This TCR beta chain comes out of a study of T cell responses to AZD1222 COVID-19 vaccine. Sequencing used immunoSEQ multiplex PCR; TCRdb keeps in-frame clones, though not all of them. The sample lists 240,000 or so clones, over 85% occurring once. Trimming left V 5 bases short and J 6 bases short, with 13 bases between. The CDR3 covers 13 residues. Per germline, CDR1 SGHVS and CDR2 FQNEAQ. As concerns this clone: The antigen remains unidentified.

Study findings and constraints: A rise in Spike-specific TCR breadth and depth followed two AZD1222 doses. After the peak T cell response, and only then, were repertoires sampled. Clonal diversity may have been underestimated, and the donors were mostly white British, with more females than males. Dominant CD4 TCR responses targeted spike regions 160-218 and 743-854.

The sequence was obtained from an adult in good health. The specimen comprised peripheral blood, sampled on day 0 of AZD1222 vaccination. The V gene is TRBV7-8, the J gene TRBJ1-1; possible D gene TRBD1, 5 bases. CDR3 bases: TGTGCCAGCAGCCCCGGGGGGAAGGCTGAAGCTTTCTTT. As protein: CASSPGGKAEAFF.